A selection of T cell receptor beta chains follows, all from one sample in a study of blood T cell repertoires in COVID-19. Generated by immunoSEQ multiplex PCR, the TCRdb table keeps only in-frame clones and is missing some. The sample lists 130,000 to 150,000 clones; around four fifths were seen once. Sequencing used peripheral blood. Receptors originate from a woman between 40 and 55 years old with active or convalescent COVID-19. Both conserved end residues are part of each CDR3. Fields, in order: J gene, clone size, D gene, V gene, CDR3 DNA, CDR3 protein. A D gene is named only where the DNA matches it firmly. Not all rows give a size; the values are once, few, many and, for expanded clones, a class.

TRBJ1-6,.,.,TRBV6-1,TGTGCCAGCAGTGATATGGGGGCTAATTCACCCCTCCACTTT,CASSDMGANSPLHF
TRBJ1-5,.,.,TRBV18,TGTGCCAGCTCCAAACCAGGGGTGAGGGATCAGCCCCAGCATTTT,CASSKPGVRDQPQHF
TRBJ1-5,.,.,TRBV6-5,TGTGCCAGCAGTCCGCTACGGGTGAGCAATCAGCCCCAGCATTTT,CASSPLRVSNQPQHF
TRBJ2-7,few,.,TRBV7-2,TGTGCCAGCAGCTTAAAGTTTGGGCCCGGGCAGGGGTTCTACGAGCAGTACTTC,CASSLKFGPGQGFYEQYF
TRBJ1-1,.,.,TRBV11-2,TGTGCCAGCAGCTTAGGAGACCTGGGCGGGGGAACTAAAGCTTTCTTT,CASSLGDLGGGTKAFF
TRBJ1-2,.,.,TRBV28,TGTGCCAGCAGTTTAGAGGCAGCCTATGGCTACACCTTC,CASSLEAAYGYTF
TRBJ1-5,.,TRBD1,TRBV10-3,TGTGCCATCAGGGAGACAGGGGATAATCAGCCCCAGCATTTT,CAIRETGDNQPQHF
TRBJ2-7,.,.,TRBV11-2,TGTGCCAGCAGCTTAGTATGGTCCAGGACAGCCTCCTACGAGCAGTACTTC,CASSLVWSRTASYEQYF
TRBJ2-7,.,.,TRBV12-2,TGTGCAAGTCGCGAAAGGACGGGACCGGGGGACGAGCAGTACTTC,CASRERTGPGDEQYF
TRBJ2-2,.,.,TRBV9,TGTGCCAGCAGCGTCTCGACCGGGGAGCTGTTTTTT,CASSVSTGELFF
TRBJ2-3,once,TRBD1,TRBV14,TGTGCCAGCAGCCTCCTCCGGGGGACAGGGAAACCAGATACGCAGTATTTT,CASSLLRGTGKPDTQYF
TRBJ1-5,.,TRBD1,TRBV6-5,TGTGCCAGCAGCTACGACAGGGGTTTGGGTCAGCCCCAGCATTTT,CASSYDRGLGQPQHF
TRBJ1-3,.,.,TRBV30,TGTGCCTGGAGGACCCCCCAAGTCGGCAGGGGAAACACCATATATTTT,CAWRTPQVGRGNTIYF
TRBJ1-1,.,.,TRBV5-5,TGTGCCAGCAGCTTGGAAGCGGCTTGGGAAACTGAAGCTTTCTTT,CASSLEAAWETEAFF
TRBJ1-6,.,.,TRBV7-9,TGTGCCAGCAGCTTAGACTGGGGAGGGGAGGATTCACCCCTCCACTTT,CASSLDWGGEDSPLHF
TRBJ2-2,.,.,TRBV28,TGTGCCAGCAGCCGAGGGCAGAACGCCGGGGAGCTGTTTTTT,CASSRGQNAGELFF
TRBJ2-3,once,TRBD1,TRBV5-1,TGCGCCAGCAGCCGACAGGGGAAGAGAGGGGGCACAGATACGCAGTATTTT,CASSRQGKRGGTDTQYF
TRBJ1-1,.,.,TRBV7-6,TGTGCCAGCAGCCCGGGATATGGTAGTGGGACTGAAGCTTTCTTT,CASSPGYGSGTEAFF
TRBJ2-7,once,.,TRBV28,TGTGCCAGCACGGAGAGGGGTAGCGGCGAGCAGTACTTC,CASTERGSGEQYF
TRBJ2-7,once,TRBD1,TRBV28,TGTGCCAGCAGCAGAGGGGGCTGGACAGGGGGCAAGTACGAGCAGTACTTC,CASSRGGWTGGKYEQYF
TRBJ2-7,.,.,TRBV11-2,TGTGCCAGCACCGGACACCGCTACGAGCAGTACTTC,CASTGHRYEQYF
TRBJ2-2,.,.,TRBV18,TGTGCCAGCTCACCACGAGAGGGCGGGGAGCTGTTTTTT,CASSPREGGELFF
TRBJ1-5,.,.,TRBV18,TGTGCCAGCTCGCATAGGGACAACGAGTTCAATCAGCCCCAGCATTTT,CASSHRDNEFNQPQHF
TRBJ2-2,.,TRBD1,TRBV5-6,TGTGCCAGCAGACGACAGGGGGCGTCCGCCGGGGAGCTGTTTTTT,CASRRQGASAGELFF
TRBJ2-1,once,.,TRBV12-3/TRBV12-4,TGTGCCAGCAGCGCACGCGATTACAATGAGCAGTTCTTC,CASSARDYNEQFF
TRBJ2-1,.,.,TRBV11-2,TGTGCCAGCAGCTTAGGCGGTTTTAGCTCCTACAATGAGCAGTTCTTC,CASSLGGFSSYNEQFF
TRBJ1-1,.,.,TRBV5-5,TGTGCCAGCAGCTTACAGAGCTGGAACACTGAAGCTTTCTTT,CASSLQSWNTEAFF
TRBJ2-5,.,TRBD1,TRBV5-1,TGCGCCAGCAGCCTGGGACAGGGCGATAGAGAGACCCAGTACTTC,CASSLGQGDRETQYF
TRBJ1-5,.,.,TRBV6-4,TGTGCCAGCAGCGGAGAGTATAGCAATCAGCCCCAGCATTTT,CASSGEYSNQPQHF
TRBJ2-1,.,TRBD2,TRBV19,TGTGCCAGTAGTATGGCAGCGGGAGTTAGGAATGAGCAGTTCTTC,CASSMAAGVRNEQFF
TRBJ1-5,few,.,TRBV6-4,TGTGCCAGCAGTCGACCACAGGCGGATCAGCCCCAGCATTTT,CASSRPQADQPQHF
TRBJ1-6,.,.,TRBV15,TGTGCCACCAGCAGAGATCAGTCCAATTCACCCCTCCACTTT,CATSRDQSNSPLHF
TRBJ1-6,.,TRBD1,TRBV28,TGTGCCGGACGGGACAGGGCCGATTCACCCCTCCACTTT,CAGRDRADSPLHF
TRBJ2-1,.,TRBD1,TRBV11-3,TGTGCCAGCAGCGCCCGGACAGGCGACAATGAGCAGTTCTTC,CASSARTGDNEQFF
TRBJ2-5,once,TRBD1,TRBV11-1,TGTGCCAGCAGCTTAGCGGGACCGGGGACAGGCCAAGAGACCCAGTACTTC,CASSLAGPGTGQETQYF
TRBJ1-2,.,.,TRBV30,TGTGCCTGGAGTCGGACAGTCAACTATGGCTACACCTTC,CAWSRTVNYGYTF